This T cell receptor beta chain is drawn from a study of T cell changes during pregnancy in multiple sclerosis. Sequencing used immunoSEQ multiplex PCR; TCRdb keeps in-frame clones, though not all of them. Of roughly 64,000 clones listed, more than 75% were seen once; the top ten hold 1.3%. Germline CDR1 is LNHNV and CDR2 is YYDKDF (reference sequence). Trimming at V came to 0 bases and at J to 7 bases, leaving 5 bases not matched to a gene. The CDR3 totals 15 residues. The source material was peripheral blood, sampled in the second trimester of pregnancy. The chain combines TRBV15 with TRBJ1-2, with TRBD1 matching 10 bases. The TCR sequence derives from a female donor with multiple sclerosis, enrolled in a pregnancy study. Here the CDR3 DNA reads TGTGCCACCAGCAGAGATCGGGGGACAGGGGTTGGCTACACCTTC. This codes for CATSRDRGTGVGYTF.